This is a list of T cell receptor beta chains from one sample in a study of blood T cell repertoires in COVID-19. TCRdb keeps only in-frame clones here, not all; method: immunoSEQ multiplex PCR. The sample contains approximately 260,000 clones, around 90% of which appear only once. Sequenced material: peripheral blood. These TCRs come from a man aged 60 to 69 who had recovered from COVID-19. The CDR3 runs from the conserved cysteine through the conserved F or W. Each record gives: clone size, CDR3 length, J gene, V gene, CDR3 protein. Clone size is stated in some rows and not others, as once, few, many or a class when expanded.

size: .; length: 14; J: TRBJ1-2; V: TRBV11-2; CDR3: CASSLLLSGGGYTF
size: .; length: 13; J: TRBJ2-4; V: TRBV30; CDR3: CAWRNIAKNIQYF
size: few; length: 15; J: TRBJ1-4; V: TRBV30; CDR3: CAWSRQKDRNEKLFF
size: .; length: 20; J: TRBJ1-4; V: TRBV4-2; CDR3: CASSPYLPGAQAATNEKLFF
size: .; length: 13; J: TRBJ1-1; V: TRBV19; CDR3: CASSRQGRTEAFF
size: .; length: 15; J: TRBJ2-7; V: TRBV6-5; CDR3: CASTQDRGISYEQYF
size: .; length: 13; J: TRBJ2-3; V: TRBV9; CDR3: CASSVDRGDTQYF
size: .; length: 13; J: TRBJ2-7; V: TRBV12-3/TRBV12-4; CDR3: CASTRDSSYEQYF
size: many; length: 13; J: TRBJ2-3; V: TRBV24-1; CDR3: CATARGQTDTQYF
size: .; length: 15; J: TRBJ1-6; V: TRBV7-9; CDR3: CASSSRDSVNSPLHF
size: .; length: 16; J: TRBJ1-5; V: TRBV19; CDR3: CASNYRGGERNQPQHF
size: .; length: 15; J: TRBJ1-5; V: TRBV5-5; CDR3: CASSFGDRGLQPQHF
size: .; length: 13; J: TRBJ1-1; V: TRBV2; CDR3: CASREQGNIEAFF
size: .; length: 16; J: TRBJ2-1; V: TRBV9; CDR3: CASSDKRGGLDNEQFF
size: .; length: 13; J: TRBJ2-2; V: TRBV30; CDR3: CAWSVQVAGELFF
size: once; length: 13; J: TRBJ1-6; V: TRBV30; CDR3: CAWNAGYNSPLHF
size: once; length: 16; J: TRBJ1-5; V: TRBV6-6; CDR3: CASSRYTQGADQPQHF
size: few; length: 13; J: TRBJ2-7; V: TRBV5-4; CDR3: CASSTDTGYEQYF
size: .; length: 13; J: TRBJ2-1; V: TRBV5-4; CDR3: CASRSGGAGEQFF
size: .; length: 17; J: TRBJ1-6; V: TRBV10-3; CDR3: CAISAIGTGAYNSPLHF
size: .; length: 16; J: TRBJ2-2; V: TRBV27; CDR3: CASRQDRAPNTGELFF
size: .; length: 13; J: TRBJ2-1; V: TRBV29-1; CDR3: CSVVRGSVNEQFF
size: .; length: 15; J: TRBJ1-1; V: TRBV7-6; CDR3: CASSLMTGMNTEAFF
size: few; length: 12; J: TRBJ2-5; V: TRBV6-6; CDR3: CASSFPGETQYF
size: .; length: 14; J: TRBJ1-1; V: TRBV4-1; CDR3: CASSQQGEITEAFF
size: .; length: 12; J: TRBJ1-2; V: TRBV7-2; CDR3: CASSLPNGGYTF
size: .; length: 15; J: TRBJ2-3; V: TRBV2; CDR3: CASAVGTGGTDTQYF
size: .; length: 14; J: TRBJ2-7; V: TRBV3-1/TRBV3-2; CDR3: CASSLNSIPYEQYF
size: .; length: 16; J: TRBJ2-3; V: TRBV30; CDR3: CASVAGGKLSTDTQYF
size: once; length: 10; J: TRBJ1-2; V: TRBV2; CDR3: CASRGNGYTF
size: .; length: 13; J: TRBJ1-2; V: TRBV5-5; CDR3: CASSSAGGYGYTF
size: .; length: 14; J: TRBJ1-1; V: TRBV24-1; CDR3: CATSPGTGGTEAFF
size: .; length: 16; J: TRBJ2-5; V: TRBV4-2; CDR3: CASSQVTSGGQETQYF
size: .; length: 14; J: TRBJ1-1; V: TRBV7-9; CDR3: CASSLISGVVSAFF
size: .; length: 12; J: TRBJ2-1; V: TRBV7-9; CDR3: CASSLEHNEQFF
size: .; length: 13; J: TRBJ2-1; V: TRBV5-4; CDR3: CATTTSGTYEQFF
size: .; length: 14; J: TRBJ1-4; V: TRBV29-1; CDR3: CSVLRTGGNEKLFF
size: .; length: 13; J: TRBJ2-7; V: TRBV18; CDR3: CASSPRREDEQYF
size: .; length: 15; J: TRBJ2-1; V: TRBV19; CDR3: CASSIRRSSYNEQFF
size: .; length: 14; J: TRBJ1-1; V: TRBV5-1; CDR3: CASSSAQGYTEAFF
size: .; length: 13; J: TRBJ2-3; V: TRBV15; CDR3: CATSSLSTDTQYF
size: .; length: 17; J: TRBJ1-1; V: TRBV6-2/TRBV6-3; CDR3: CASSYNPIQGADTEAFF